The 27 T cell receptor beta chains in this list originate from one sample, sequenced in a study of CD8+CD57+ T cells in acquired aplastic anemia. Patients chosen for sequencing had CD8+CD57+ cells that had expanded, as shown by flow cytometry. According to the study, genomic DNA was the template for TCR beta VDJ and CDR3 profiling. TCRdb processed the reads anew with MiXCR; each CDR3 protein has one entry. The sample yields roughly 280,000 distinct CDR3 sequences, roughly 61% seen once. The sequencing input was sorted CD4+, CD8+, or CD8+CD57+ T cells (not recorded which) from PBMCs. The receptors were sampled from a human donor with aplastic anemia.

V gene TRBV2 combines with J gene TRBJ2-7; 8 bases line up with TRBD1. Germline loops: CDR1 SNHLY, CDR2 FYNNEI. Trimming cost V 6 bases and J 7 bases; bases outside gene matches: 5. This CDR3 is built from 12 residues. In DNA form, the CDR3 reads TGTGCCAGCAGAGGACAGGGAAAAGAGCAGTACTTC. Protein product: CASRGQGKEQYF.

This clonotype was counted many times. The chain has TRBV2 and TRBJ1-2; a weak D match, TRBD1 (5 bases). Germline V gene data show CDR1 as SNHLY and CDR2 as FYNNEI. CDR3 length equals 11 residues. Trimming shortened V by 7 bases and J by 4 bases, and 7 bases separated the two germline ends. In DNA, the CDR3 is TGTGCCAGCATGGGGGGCTATGGCTACACCTTC. Residues: CASMGGYGYTF.

V and J are TRBV7-2 and TRBJ1-2; TRBD1 agrees at 7 bases. CDR1 is SGHTA and CDR2 is FQGNSA in the germline V gene. The V gene end was trimmed by 4 bases and the J gene end by 6 bases; junction bases not matched to a gene: 8. This CDR3 has 14 residues. CDR3 in DNA: TGTGCCAGCAGCTCAGGGACAGTCTATAATGGCTACACCTTC. This translates into CASSSGTVYNGYTF.

The chain uses TRBV15 and TRBJ1-6; D is unclear. The germline V gene has CDR1 LNHNV and CDR2 YYDKDF (reference sequence). The CDR3 is 16 residues long. Trimming shortened V by 1 base and J by 9 bases, and 16 bases separated the two germline ends. CDR3 sequence: CATSRGTRVKISPLHF. The CDR3 nucleotides read TGTGCCACCAGCAGAGGGACTCGGGTAAAAATTTCACCCCTCCACTTT.

This clonotype was seen only once. CDR3 in DNA: TGTGCCAGTAGTATAGATGGGGATACGCAGTATTTT. This sequence encodes CASSIDGDTQYF. This chain links TRBV19 with TRBJ2-3; D ambiguous. V lost 0 bases, J lost 6 bases, and 4 bases lay in between. CDR1 is LNHDA and CDR2 is SQIVND in the germline V gene (reference sequence). The CDR3 contains 12 residues. Filled out from reference TRBV19 and TRBJ2-3, the complete variable domain reads DGGITQSPKYLFRKEGQNVTLSCEQNLNHDAMYWYRQDPGQGLRLIYYSQIVNDFQKGDIAEGYSVSREKKESFPLTVTSAQKNPTAFYLCASSIDGDTQYFGPGTRLTVL.

The rearrangement uses TRBV10-3 and TRBJ1-1; 9 bases match TRBD1. Germline loops: CDR1 ENHRY, CDR2 SYGVKD. V gave up 0 bases and J gave up 4 bases; unmatched junction bases: 12. The CDR3 has 18 residues. This CDR3 reads CAISESYTGGRVGTEAFF. The CDR3 DNA reads as TGTGCCATCAGTGAGTCGTACACAGGGGGCAGGGTAGGCACTGAAGCTTTCTTT.

This clonotype has only one observation. A much larger clone differs by one base, so this may be a read error. The CDR3 here is CASSCSVSKGYIF. CDR3 coding DNA: TGTGCCAGCAGTTGCTCGGTCTCGAAAGGCTACATCTTC. V usage is TRBV6-6 and J usage is TRBJ1-2; D not resolved. Germline CDR1 is MNHNY and CDR2 is SVGAGI (reference sequence). The CDR3 length is 13 residues.

The rearrangement links TRBV15 to TRBJ2-7, with 10 bases identical to TRBD1. This CDR3 has 16 residues. Germline V gives CDR1 LNHNV, CDR2 YYDKDF (reference sequence). V was pared by 4 bases and J by 3 bases, with 9 bases of the junction left unmatched. CDR3 sequence (DNA): TGTGCCACCAGCACAACCAGGACAGGGGGAGGCTACGAGCAGTACTTC. As protein: CATSTTRTGGGYEQYF.

This chain uses TRBV7-2 with TRBJ2-5; perhaps TRBD1 as D (6 bases). CDR1 SGHTA and CDR2 FQGNSA come from the germline V gene. This CDR3 region has 15 residues. Trimming took off 1 base at V and 4 bases at J, with 13 bases between the two ends. CDR3 nucleotide sequence: TGTGCCAGCAGCTTAGAAGGGGGATTTCGAGAGACCCAGTACTTC. Translation gives CASSLEGGFRETQYF.

There are many counts of this clonotype. A much more abundant neighbour one base away suggests this may be a read error. The rearrangement joins TRBV7-9 to TRBJ2-3, with TRBD1 matching over 10 bases. The CDR3 has 15 amino acids. Germline values: CDR1 SEHNR, CDR2 FQNEAQ (reference sequence). For the CDR3, the DNA is TGTGCCGGCAGCTCGGACAGGGGGTCCACAGATACGCAGTATTTT. Translation gives CAGSSDRGSTDTQYF. Combining the CDR3 with reference TRBV7-9 and TRBJ2-3 gives the whole variable domain DTGVSQNPRHKITKRGQNVTFRCDPISEHNRLYWYRQTLGQGPEFLTYFQNEAQLEKSRLLSDRFSAERPKGSFSTLEIQRTEQGDSAMYLCAGSSDRGSTDTQYFGPGTRLTVL.

This chain joins TRBV7-8 and TRBJ1-1; D ambiguous. This CDR3 spans 13 amino acids. Per the germline V gene, CDR1 is SGHVS and CDR2 is FQNEAQ. Between the trimmed V and J ends, which lost 3 bases and 2 bases, there was a span of 7 bases. CDR3 nucleotides: TGTGCCAGCAGCTTGCGATATAACACTGAAGCTTTCTTT. Translated, it gives CASSLRYNTEAFF.

The CDR3 loop is CSVEEAGVYGYTF. In nucleotides, the CDR3 is TGCAGCGTTGAAGAGGCAGGGGTCTATGGCTACACCTTC. The chain has TRBV29-1 and TRBJ1-2, with D possibly TRBD1 on 6 matching bases. The CDR3 has 13 residues. V was shortened by 0 bases and J by 4 bases, with 9 bases between the two germline ends. CDR1 and CDR2 from the germline V gene are SQVTM and ANQGSEA.

The table lists this clonotype with a few counts. This chain connects TRBV18 to TRBJ2-1; 9 positions match TRBD1. This CDR3 has 14 residues. From germline, CDR1 is KGHSH and CDR2 LQKENI. J gave up 14 bases and V 0 bases, and 8 bases lay outside the gene matches. The CDR3 bases are TGTGCCAGCTCACCACCGAACAGGGGGCTTGGGGAGTTCTTC. Translated, it gives CASSPPNRGLGEFF.

This clonotype was counted at least ten times. The chain couples TRBV9 to TRBJ2-3; 14 bases agree with TRBD2. V lost 3 bases to trimming and J lost 5 bases; unmatched junction nucleotides: 8. Germline loops: CDR1 SGDLS, CDR2 YYNGEE. The CDR3 is 17 amino acids. CDR3 protein: CASSAGGTSGRRDTQYF. CDR3 nucleotide sequence: TGTGCCAGCAGCGCCGGCGGGACTAGCGGGAGAAGAGATACGCAGTATTTT.

The chain combines TRBV27 with TRBJ1-2, with 9 nucleotides matching TRBD1. This CDR3 comprises 12 residues. The V segment lost 10 bases and the J segment 6 bases; nucleotides outside the gene matches: 6. CDR1 MNHEY and CDR2 SMNVEV come from the germline V gene (reference sequence). The CDR3 spells CATGTGINGYTF. The CDR3 DNA follows: TGTGCCACCGGGACAGGGATTAATGGCTACACCTTC.

This chain links TRBV7-9 with TRBJ1-2; D gene ambiguous. V lost 10 bases, J lost 6 bases, and 15 bases lay in between. This CDR3 has 12 amino acids. In germline, CDR1 is SEHNR, CDR2 FQNEAQ (reference sequence). CDR3 protein: CAIGWGIDGYTF. CDR3 DNA sequence: TGTGCCATTGGGTGGGGTATCGATGGCTACACCTTC.

The CDR3 reads CASSVGLSEDTEAFF. CDR3 nucleotides: TGTGCCAGCAGCGTGGGATTATCGGAGGACACTGAAGCTTTCTTT. The rearrangement links TRBV9 to TRBJ1-1; D is unclear. Trimming pared 2 bases from V and 3 bases from J, leaving 14 bases between. Germline V lookup: CDR1 SGDLS, CDR2 YYNGEE. This CDR3 has 15 residues.

The chain combines TRBV2 with TRBJ1-6, with D tentatively TRBD1 (6 bases). This CDR3 has 15 amino acids. From germline, CDR1 is SNHLY and CDR2 FYNNEI. V lost 10 bases and J 3 bases, leaving 16 bases between the germline ends. The CDR3 protein is CATYRDNRYNSPLHF. Here the CDR3 DNA reads TGTGCCACCTACCGGGACAACCGCTATAATTCACCCCTCCACTTT.

The V and J genes are TRBV12-3 or TRBV12-4 and TRBJ1-6, with D possibly matching TRBD1 (6 bases). Trimming shortened V by 8 bases and J by 10 bases, and 12 bases separated the two germline ends. This CDR3 spans 12 amino acids. This CDR3 is CASYTGNSPLHF. The CDR3 DNA reads as TGTGCCAGCTACACAGGGAACTCACCCCTCCACTTT.

The chain recombines TRBV12-3 or TRBV12-4 with TRBJ1-3, with D hard to call. Trimming stripped 10 bases from V and 4 bases from J, with 8 bases between. This CDR3 comprises 11 residues. The CDR3 loop is CATSTGNTIYF. CDR3 DNA sequence: TGTGCCACCTCGACGGGAAACACCATATATTTT.

J is TRBJ2-7 and V is TRBV20-1; D is perhaps TRBD2 (6 bases). This CDR3 is 13 amino acids long. Per germline, CDR1 DFQATT and CDR2 SNEGSKA (reference sequence). Trimming left V 4 bases short and J 5 bases short, with 15 bases between. The CDR3, as DNA: TGCAGTGCTACGACGGCTAGCGCTGACGAGCAGTACTTC. Translated: CSATTASADEQYF.

This sequence joins TRBV5-4 and TRBJ2-3; 11 bases fit TRBD2. Germline lookup yields CDR1 SGHNT and CDR2 YYREEE (reference sequence). The CDR3 has 14 residues. Trimming cost V 4 bases and J 8 bases; bases outside gene matches: 6. The CDR3 here is CASSISGGGGTQYF. The DNA for the CDR3 is TGTGCCAGCAGCATTAGCGGGGGGGGAGGTACGCAGTATTTT.

This clonotype appeared a few times. The rearrangement joins TRBV19 to TRBJ1-1, with TRBD1 as a possible D gene (5 bases). The germline V gene has CDR1 LNHDA and CDR2 SQIVND (reference sequence). Trimming shortened V by 7 bases and J by 5 bases, and 17 bases separated the two germline ends. This CDR3 has 14 residues. CDR3 sequence: CASTWPGLRTEAFF. The DNA for the CDR3 is TGTGCCAGTACTTGGCCAGGGCTGAGAACTGAAGCTTTCTTT.

This clonotype has ten or more counts. The chain is built from TRBV10-1 and TRBJ1-1; the D gene is possibly TRBD1 (6 bases). Germline loops: CDR1 WNHNN, CDR2 SYGVQD (reference sequence). CDR3 length: 16 residues. V was trimmed by 7 bases and J by 7 bases, leaving 25 bases between them. CDR3 DNA: TGCGCCAGCACCCTATGTGGGGGGGCGAATTATTTTGAAGCTTTCTTT. Translating gives CASTLCGGANYFEAFF.

This clonotype was recorded at least ten times. The rearrangement links TRBV5-1 to TRBJ1-1, with D unresolved. V dropped 1 base and J dropped 1 base, with 11 bases sitting between them. The CDR3 is made up of 15 amino acids. Germline CDR1 SGHRS, CDR2 YFSETQ. CDR3 sequence reads: CASSLRPMENTEAFF. CDR3 sequence (DNA): TGCGCCAGCAGCTTGCGGCCAATGGAGAACACTGAAGCTTTCTTT.

The chain uses TRBV5-1 and TRBJ2-1; no definite D call. The V gene's germline CDR1 is SGHRS and CDR2 YFSETQ. The CDR3 consists of 11 residues. V was trimmed by 5 bases and J by 9 bases, leaving 9 bases between them. As DNA, the CDR3 is TGCGCCAGCAGGACATGGGGTGAGCAGTTCTTC. It translates to CASRTWGEQFF.

V gene TRBV2 combines with J gene TRBJ2-2; 7 nucleotides agree with TRBD1. CDR1 SNHLY and CDR2 FYNNEI come from the germline V gene. V was clipped by 0 bases and J by 1 base; unmatched bases: 5. The CDR3 is 17 amino acids. CDR3 bases: TGTGCCAGCAGTGAAGCGGGACAGTCTGTGAACACCGGGGAGCTGTTTTTT. Encoded protein: CASSEAGQSVNTGELFF.